This T cell receptor beta chain was identified during a study of response to subunit inactivated influenza vaccine. Study-wide results and caveats: Seasonal influenza vaccination, on each occasion, was suggested by the authors to recruit few new T cells.

In TCRdb, the RT-PCR reads were re-called with MiXCR into one record per CDR3 protein. In the table there are a few hundred thousand distinct CDR3 sequences, 13% to 15% of which are singletons. V was pared by 3 bases and J by 7 bases, with 8 bases of the junction left unmatched. Germline V gives CDR1 SEHNR, CDR2 FQNEAQ (reference sequence). This CDR3 contains 14 residues. This clonotype was seen at least ten times. Its matching antigen is unknown. Sequenced material: PBMCs from blood, taken less than 13 days after vaccination. The rearrangement uses TRBV7-9 and TRBJ2-7, with 8 nucleotides matching TRBD2. This clonotype was sampled from a man aged 50-60 years who received an inactivated influenza vaccine. CDR3 region: CASSLSGRWEEQYF. CDR3 in DNA: TGTGCCAGCAGCTTGAGCGGGAGATGGGAAGAGCAGTACTTC.